This entry describes one T cell receptor beta chain. This record comes from a study of blood T cell repertoires in COVID-19. Study-level information: Acute-phase and convalescent COVID-19 samples originated in the United States, Italy and Spain. PBMCs, B-cell-depleted T cells, or T cells were the source of the cDNA or gDNA that made up the material.

Original data processing: Researchers report that nucleated cell counts were estimated from reference gene primer amplification. TCRdb's table, derived via immunoSEQ multiplex PCR, lists solely in-frame clones and lacks some. The DNA gave D and trimming, while V, J and clone size come from that table. The sample carries some 260,000 clones, around nine tenths recorded once. This CDR3 spans 13 amino acids. The V and J ends lost 0 bases and 5 bases respectively, with 4 bases between them. CDR1 and CDR2 from the germline V gene are SSHAT and FNYEAQ (reference sequence). The chain joins TRBV7-7 to TRBJ2-2; D call uncertain. This TCR was sampled from a woman in her forties who had recovered from COVID-19. The sample taken for sequencing was peripheral blood. The CDR3: CASSLALTGELFF. Written as DNA, the CDR3 is TGTGCCAGCAGCTTAGCCCTAACCGGGGAGCTGTTTTTT. Full variable domain (rest looked up from reference TRBV7-7 and TRBJ2-2): GAGVSQSPRYKVTKRGQDVTLRCDPISSHATLYWYQQALGQGPEFLTYFNYEAQPDKSGLPSDRFSAERPEGSISTLTIQRTEQRDSAMYRCASSLALTGELFFGEGSRLTVL.